This passage covers 22 T cell receptor beta chains from one sample sequenced in a study of HIV-infected children after antiretroviral therapy interruption. Unique molecular identifiers were included in an RNA-based 3' RACE TCR library. TCRdb reprocessed the 3' RACE reads via MiXCR and lists one record per CDR3 protein. This table has approximately 89,000 distinct CDR3 sequences, about 7% appearing once. The treatment denotes: PENTA 11 planned treatment interruption arm or continuous ART arm. Here the sequenced sample was CD45RA+ CD4+ T cells from PBMCs, pooled from several time points, taken from a donor given antiretroviral therapy, either interrupted or continuous. Subset described: naive CD4+ CD45RA+ CD45RO- T cells. The origin of the receptors is a pool of human donors with HIV.

This clonotype showed up many times. V gene TRBV6-6 combines with J gene TRBJ2-2, with D possibly being TRBD2 (6 bases). V was cut by 6 bases and J by 2 bases, with 13 bases left in between. The CDR3 is 15 residues long. In germline, CDR1 is MNHNY, CDR2 SVGAGI (reference sequence). CDR3 protein: CASRDIAVNTGELFF. The DNA of the CDR3 is TGTGCCAGCAGGGATATAGCGGTTAACACCGGGGAGCTGTTTTTT.

This clonotype was recorded at least ten times. This sequence joins TRBV6-5 and TRBJ2-7; TRBD2 agrees at 8 bases. The germline V gene has CDR1 MNHEY and CDR2 SVGAGI. The trim removed 6 bases at V and 4 bases at J, leaving 11 bases unmatched. The length of the CDR3 is 15 residues. The CDR3 sequence is CASSRTVAGMYEQYF. The CDR3 DNA reads TGTGCCAGCAGCCGGACTGTAGCGGGGATGTACGAGCAGTACTTC.

A few counts support this clonotype. The chain couples TRBV10-3 to TRBJ1-1; D remains unclear. Trimming stripped 1 base from V and 3 bases from J, with 3 bases between. Germline V gene data show CDR1 as ENHRY and CDR2 as SYGVKD. The CDR3 sequence is 12 residues long. The CDR3 sequence is CAISEYYTEAFF. The CDR3 DNA is TGTGCCATCAGTGAGTATTACACTGAAGCTTTCTTT.

The chain uses TRBV20-1 and TRBJ2-6; no definite D call. Trimming removed 6 bases at V and 0 bases at J, with 12 bases between. CDR3 size: 15 residues. CDR1 DFQATT and CDR2 SNEGSKA come from the germline V gene (reference sequence). The CDR3 coding sequence is TGCAGTGCACCAAGGGTTTTCTCTGGGGCCAACGTCCTGACTTTC. Residues: CSAPRVFSGANVLTF.

In this sample, this clonotype turned up many times. The J gene is TRBJ2-7, the V gene TRBV2, with 8 bases matching TRBD2. V gave up 6 bases and J gave up 2 bases; unmatched junction bases: 6. This CDR3 comprises 14 residues. Germline V gene sequence: CDR1 SNHLY, CDR2 FYNNEI. The CDR3 sequence: CASRPGGVPYEQYF. CDR3 bases: TGTGCCAGCAGGCCCGGGGGGGTTCCCTACGAGCAGTACTTC.

Ten or more counts support this clonotype. The chain couples TRBV2 to TRBJ1-2; no clear D. CDR3 length equals 14 residues. V was cut by 7 bases and J by 0 bases, with 12 bases left in between. In germline, CDR1 is SNHLY, CDR2 FYNNEI. CDR3 DNA: TGTGCCAGCACCTCAGAGGTTTCTAACTATGGCTACACCTTC. The encoded protein is CASTSEVSNYGYTF.

This clonotype was recorded many times. The V and J genes are TRBV20-1 and TRBJ2-3, with a possible D match to TRBD1 (5 bases). Germline V lookup: CDR1 DFQATT, CDR2 SNEGSKA (reference sequence). This CDR3 is 13 amino acids long. V dropped 5 bases and J dropped 5 bases, with 14 bases sitting between them. The CDR3: CSAGGGAGDTQYF. In DNA form, the CDR3 reads TGCAGTGCTGGCGGTGGGGCCGGAGATACGCAGTATTTT.

This clonotype was counted ten times or more. The CDR3 DNA reads as TGCGCCAGCAGCCAAGATGTCGCAGGGTCCCACGAGCAGTACTTC. This sequence encodes CASSQDVAGSHEQYF. The chain recombines TRBV4-1 with TRBJ2-7, with D perhaps TRBD1 (5 bases). The CDR3 spans 15 residues. CDR1 and CDR2 from the germline V gene are MGHRA and YSYEKL. The ends were cut back, 0 bases at V and 5 bases at J, with 14 bases in the middle.

This clonotype has more than one count but fewer than ten. The chain has TRBV5-8 and TRBJ1-2; weak D call: TRBD1 (5 bases). The germline CDR1 and CDR2 sequences are SGHTS and YDEGEE. The V end lost 10 bases, the J end lost 0 bases, and 13 bases lay between the germline ends. The CDR3 is 13 amino acids. CDR3 sequence: CAVAARANYGYTF. For the CDR3, the DNA is TGTGCCGTCGCGGCCAGGGCTAACTATGGCTACACCTTC.

V gene TRBV6-6 combines with J gene TRBJ1-1; D gene uncertain. This CDR3 region has 13 residues. The germline gives CDR1 MNHNY, CDR2 SVGAGI (reference sequence). V lost 0 bases, J lost 6 bases, and 8 bases lay in between. The DNA for the CDR3 is TGTGCCAGCAGTTACTCGACCGGCTCTGAAGCTTTCTTT. Amino acids: CASSYSTGSEAFF.

This clonotype was seen a handful of times. This rearrangement joins TRBV5-1 to TRBJ2-1, with TRBD1 matching over 7 bases. CDR3 length: 15 residues. The V and J ends lost 6 bases and 7 bases, in that order; junction bases with no gene match: 13. Germline lookup yields CDR1 SGHRS and CDR2 YFSETQ. This CDR3 is CASTEIPGTDNEQFF. CDR3 coding DNA: TGCGCCAGCACCGAGATCCCGGGGACAGATAATGAGCAGTTCTTC.

This clonotype occurred many times. The chain has TRBV29-1 and TRBJ1-1; D ambiguous. The V and J ends lost 2 bases and 1 base respectively, with 11 bases between them. CDR1 and CDR2 (germline): SQVTM, ANQGSEA. The length of the CDR3 is 14 residues. CDR3 bases: TGCAGCGTTGAATTGAGACACCCGAACACTGAAGCTTTCTTT. It is translated as CSVELRHPNTEAFF.

This clonotype was seen ten or more times. The gene calls are TRBV3-1 and TRBJ1-1; TRBD1 matches at 7 bases. CDR1 is LGHDT and CDR2 is YNNKEL in the germline V gene (reference sequence). This CDR3 contains 15 residues. The ends lost 4 bases at V and 1 base at J; junction bases unmatched: 6. CDR3 nucleotide sequence: TGTGCCAGCAGCCCCAGACAGGGCCCGAACACTGAAGCTTTCTTT. This translates into CASSPRQGPNTEAFF.

This clonotype was counted at least ten times. The CDR3 DNA reads TGTGCCAGTATCGGAGGTGCGGCCAAAAACATTCAGTCCAAAAACATTCAGTACTTC. It translates to CASIGGAAKNIQSKNIQYF. This rearrangement joins TRBV19 to TRBJ2-4; possible D gene TRBD2, 5 bases. This CDR3 contains 19 residues. Germline assignment: CDR1 LNHDA and CDR2 SQIVND (reference sequence). V lost 7 bases, J lost 2 bases, and 27 bases lay in between. Drawing the rest from reference TRBV19 and TRBJ2-4, the complete variable domain is DGGITQSPKYLFRKEGQNVTLSCEQNLNHDAMYWYRQDPGQGLRLIYYSQIVNDFQKGDIAEGYSVSREKKESFPLTVTSAQKNPTAFYLCASIGGAAKNIQSKNIQYFGAGTRLSVL.

This clonotype occurred many times. V gene TRBV27 combines with J gene TRBJ2-7, with 7 positions matching TRBD1. J gave up 0 bases and V 5 bases, and 1 base lay outside the gene matches. The CDR3 covers 13 residues. Germline CDR1 and CDR2: MNHEY and SMNVEV (reference sequence). CDR3 amino acids: CASSRQGSYEQYF. In DNA form, the CDR3 reads TGTGCCAGCAGTCGACAGGGCTCCTACGAGCAGTACTTC.

This clonotype was seen at least ten times. V usage is TRBV14 and J usage is TRBJ2-2, with 11 bases fitting TRBD2. Unmatched junction bases numbered 4, after V lost 4 bases and J lost 6 bases. The V gene's germline CDR1 is SGHDN and CDR2 FVKESK. CDR3 length: 15 residues. CDR3 amino acids: CASSRKLAGAGELFF. The CDR3, as DNA: TGTGCCAGCAGCCGAAAACTAGCGGGGGCCGGGGAGCTGTTTTTT.

The table lists this clonotype with many counts. This chain connects TRBV20-1 to TRBJ2-3; perhaps D is TRBD1 or TRBD2 (5 bases each). This CDR3 contains 15 residues. V was pared by 5 bases and J by 1 base, with 16 bases between. CDR1 is DFQATT, CDR2 SNEGSKA, per germline (reference sequence). The CDR3 DNA follows: TGCAGTGCTCCCAAAAAGACGGGACGCACAGATACGCAGTATTTT. Amino acid sequence: CSAPKKTGRTDTQYF.

J is TRBJ2-7 and V is TRBV30; 8 positions agree with TRBD1. Germline V gene data show CDR1 as GTSNPN and CDR2 as SVGIG (reference sequence). V lost 0 bases, J lost 2 bases, and 15 bases stayed unmatched. This CDR3 spans 18 amino acids. The CDR3, as DNA: TGTGCCTGGAGTGTCCCTTACCAATCAAGGGACAGGCCCTACGAGCAGTACTTC. Its translation is CAWSVPYQSRDRPYEQYF.

The table lists this clonotype with a few counts. The chain recombines TRBV7-9 with TRBJ2-1, with 10 bases matching TRBD2. The V gene end was trimmed by 3 bases and the J gene end by 6 bases; junction bases not matched to a gene: 8. CDR1 and CDR2 (germline): SEHNR, FQNEAQ (reference sequence). This CDR3 contains 16 residues. The CDR3 DNA follows: TGTGCCAGCAGCTTCCGAAGCGGGGGGGCGTTCAATGAGCAGTTCTTC. Translating it yields CASSFRSGGAFNEQFF.

The chain recombines TRBV6-1 with TRBJ2-3; the D gene is possibly TRBD1 (5 bases). Germline-derived CDR1 and CDR2 are MNHNS and SASEGT. V was cut by 0 bases and J by 5 bases, with 12 bases left in between. This CDR3 is built from 15 residues. CDR3 protein: CASSEAWLRGDTQYF. The CDR3 bases are TGTGCCAGCAGTGAAGCGTGGTTAAGGGGAGATACGCAGTATTTT.

The rearrangement joins TRBV12-3 or TRBV12-4 to TRBJ1-4, with D possibly TRBD1 on 5 matching bases. This CDR3 has 13 amino acids. With 3 bases removed from V and 5 bases from J, the gap between germline ends came to 7 bases. The CDR3 DNA reads TGTGCCAGCAGTTTCAGGGCCAATGAAAAACTGTTTTTT. As protein: CASSFRANEKLFF.

This clonotype was seen more than once but under ten times. The J gene is TRBJ1-5, the V gene TRBV5-6, with D uncertain. Germline V lookup: CDR1 SGHDT, CDR2 YYEEEE. Trimming took off 1 base at V and 1 base at J, with 6 bases between the two ends. There are 14 residues in the CDR3. In DNA, the CDR3 is TGTGCCAGCAGCTTGTTAACCAGCAATCAGCCCCAGCATTTT. It specifies CASSLLTSNQPQHF.